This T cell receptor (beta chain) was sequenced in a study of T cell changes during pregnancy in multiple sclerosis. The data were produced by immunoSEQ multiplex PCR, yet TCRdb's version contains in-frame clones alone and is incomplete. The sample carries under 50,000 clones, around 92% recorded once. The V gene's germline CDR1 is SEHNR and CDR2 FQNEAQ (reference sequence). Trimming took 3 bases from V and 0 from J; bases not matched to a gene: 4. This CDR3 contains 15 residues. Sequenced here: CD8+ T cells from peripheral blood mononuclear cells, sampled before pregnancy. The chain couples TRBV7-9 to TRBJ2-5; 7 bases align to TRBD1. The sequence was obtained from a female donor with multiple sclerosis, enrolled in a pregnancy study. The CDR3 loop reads CASSFGTEYQETQYF. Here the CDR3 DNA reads TGTGCCAGCAGCTTTGGGACAGAGTACCAAGAGACCCAGTACTTC.